This T cell receptor (beta chain) was sequenced during a study of chemoradiotherapy in HPV16-positive cancers. Measured with immunoSEQ multiplex PCR; TCRdb has only the in-frame clones, and not every one. The sample holds around 15,000 clones, around 70% seen once. CDR3 length: 14 amino acids. V lost 3 bases and J 0 bases, leaving 10 bases between the germline ends. Germline CDR1 reads SGHRS; CDR2 reads YFSETQ. Repeated repertoire sampling spanned the course of chemoradiotherapy. The clonotype originates from a human donor with HPV-associated anogenital cancer. This specimen was acquired from a patient who underwent chemoradiotherapy. The rearrangement uses TRBV5-1 and TRBJ2-7, with no clear D. CDR3 residues: CASSYADNSYEQYF. CDR3 nucleotide sequence: TGCGCCAGCAGCTACGCGGATAACTCCTACGAGCAGTACTTC.